These T cell receptor beta chains were read from a single sample in a study of cytomegalovirus exposure and HLA in healthy donors. Sequencing was performed with immunoSEQ multiplex PCR; in TCRdb, only in-frame clones are kept and a portion is missing. The repertoire holds 200,000 or so clones, with about 80% as singletons. The specimen sequenced was PBMCs. The receptors stem from a man aged 35 to 55 in good health and CMV-seronegative. Both conserved end residues are part of each CDR3. The D gene is left open where the match is weak. The size field is filled for only some rows; it gives once, few, many or a size class.

D	V	size	J	CDR3	DNA
-	TRBV21-1	-	TRBJ2-2	CAEHEETGELFF	TGTGCCGAACATGAGGAAACCGGGGAGCTGTTTTTT
TRBD1	TRBV11-1	-	TRBJ2-6	CASSQQGARGANVLTF	TGTGCCAGCAGTCAACAGGGGGCCAGAGGGGCCAACGTCCTGACTTTC
-	TRBV13	-	TRBJ1-2	CASITFGEGANYGYTF	TGTGCCAGCATAACTTTCGGAGAGGGGGCTAACTATGGCTACACCTTC
TRBD1	TRBV27	-	TRBJ1-5	CASSLGQGEPQHF	TGTGCCAGCAGTCTAGGACAGGGCGAACCCCAGCATTTT
TRBD2	TRBV19	-	TRBJ2-1	CASKGTSGSVNEQFF	TGTGCCAGTAAGGGGACTAGCGGGAGTGTTAATGAGCAGTTCTTC
TRBD2	TRBV29-1	-	TRBJ2-1	CSVVGESGGALNNEQFF	TGCAGCGTTGTAGGAGAAAGCGGGGGGGCTTTAAACAATGAGCAGTTCTTC
-	TRBV6-5	few	TRBJ1-2	CASHEGDYGYTF	TGTGCCAGTCACGAAGGGGACTATGGCTACACCTTC
-	TRBV19	-	TRBJ1-5	CASRVQSNQPQHF	TGTGCCAGTAGAGTTCAGAGCAATCAGCCCCAGCATTTT
TRBD1	TRBV7-6	-	TRBJ1-2	CASSSTGTGYPEYGYTF	TGTGCCAGCAGCTCTACCGGGACAGGGTATCCCGAGTATGGCTACACCTTC
TRBD1	TRBV14	-	TRBJ2-1	CASSPGTVNEQFF	TGTGCCAGCAGTCCCGGGACAGTCAATGAGCAGTTCTTC
TRBD2	TRBV27	-	TRBJ2-1	CASSTRLAGGNEQFF	TGTGCCAGCAGTACCCGACTAGCGGGAGGTAATGAGCAGTTCTTC
TRBD2	TRBV4-2	few	TRBJ2-7	CASSQATSGGSYEQYF	TGTGCCAGCAGCCAGGCAACTAGCGGGGGTTCCTACGAGCAGTACTTC
-	TRBV9	-	TRBJ2-7	CASSVGANSYEQYF	TGTGCCAGCAGCGTAGGGGCGAACTCCTACGAGCAGTACTTC
-	TRBV30	-	TRBJ1-5	CAWSGGINQPQHF	TGTGCCTGGAGTGGTGGCATAAATCAGCCCCAGCATTTT
TRBD2	TRBV7-9	few	TRBJ2-3	CASSPGLAGPVDTQYF	TGTGCCAGCAGCCCAGGACTAGCGGGGCCGGTGGATACGCAGTATTTT
-	TRBV27	-	TRBJ2-7	CASRRQGPYEQYF	TGTGCCAGCAGGCGGCAGGGGCCCTACGAGCAGTACTTC
TRBD2	TRBV6-5	-	TRBJ2-2	CASSYGGRWTGELFF	TGTGCCAGCAGTTATGGCGGGAGATGGACCGGGGAGCTGTTTTTT
TRBD1	TRBV2	-	TRBJ1-5	CASSGSQGAWGNQPQHF	TGTGCCAGCAGTGGATCGCAGGGGGCGTGGGGCAATCAGCCCCAGCATTTT
TRBD1	TRBV7-6	-	TRBJ2-7	CASSSDSQGNYEQYF	TGTGCCAGCAGTTCAGATTCACAGGGGAACTACGAGCAGTACTTC
-	TRBV4-2	-	TRBJ1-1	CASSLDRNTEAFF	TGTGCCAGCAGCCTAGACAGGAACACTGAAGCTTTCTTT
TRBD1	TRBV19	-	TRBJ1-4	CAIHRGLIDEKLFF	TGTGCCATTCACAGGGGGCTGATAGATGAAAAACTGTTTTTT
-	TRBV5-4	-	TRBJ2-3	CASSPGLFQDTQYF	TGTGCCAGCAGCCCAGGACTCTTTCAGGATACGCAGTATTTT
TRBD1	TRBV4-3	once	TRBJ1-1	CASSRDRGLMEAFF	TGCGCCAGCAGCCGCGACAGGGGGCTTATGGAAGCTTTCTTT
TRBD1	TRBV7-2	-	TRBJ2-2	CASSYGQGAQTGELFF	TGTGCCAGCAGCTACGGACAGGGGGCGCAGACCGGGGAGCTGTTTTTT
TRBD1	TRBV4-3	-	TRBJ1-6	CASSRREGQHYNSPLHF	TGCGCCAGCAGCCGCCGTGAGGGACAGCATTATAATTCACCCCTCCACTTT
-	TRBV7-2	-	TRBJ2-3	CASSFLRVRTDTQYF	TGTGCCAGCAGCTTCTTGCGGGTCCGCACAGATACGCAGTATTTT
-	TRBV9	once	TRBJ2-7	CASSPKGSLYEQYF	TGTGCCAGCAGCCCGAAGGGGTCCCTCTACGAGCAGTACTTC
-	TRBV19	few	TRBJ1-3	CASSPQGGASGNTIYF	TGTGCCAGTAGCCCTCAGGGCGGAGCCTCTGGAAACACCATATATTTT
TRBD2	TRBV9	-	TRBJ2-1	CASSVGTSGGHDNEQFF	TGTGCCAGCAGCGTAGGGACTAGCGGGGGGCACGACAATGAGCAGTTCTTC
-	TRBV29-1	once	TRBJ1-4	CSVASGVGANEKLFF	TGCAGCGTGGCCAGCGGGGTGGGGGCGAATGAAAAACTGTTTTTT
-	TRBV7-3	-	TRBJ1-2	CASSLGGGDRYGYTF	TGTGCCAGCAGCTTAGGTGGGGGCGACCGCTATGGCTACACCTTC
-	TRBV18	-	TRBJ2-5	CASSPRHSQETQYF	TGTGCCAGCTCACCCCGGCACAGCCAAGAGACCCAGTACTTC
-	TRBV12-2	-	TRBJ2-5	CASRLVRRETQYF	TGTGCAAGTCGCCTCGTTCGGAGAGAGACCCAGTACTTC
-	TRBV4-3	-	TRBJ1-6	CASSQGGRGAGWVPLHF	TGCGCCAGCAGCCAAGGGGGCAGGGGTGCCGGGTGGGTGCCCCTCCACTTT
-	TRBV6-5	-	TRBJ2-7	CASRPIKGRPYEQYF	TGTGCCAGCAGACCGATAAAAGGGAGGCCCTACGAGCAGTACTTC
TRBD1	TRBV7-9	-	TRBJ2-7	CASSLPGGSYEQYF	TGTGCCAGCAGCTTACCAGGGGGCTCCTACGAGCAGTACTTC
-	TRBV18	-	TRBJ1-5	CASSPQTGNQPQHF	TGTGCCAGCTCCCCACAAACAGGGAATCAGCCCCAGCATTTT
-	TRBV2	-	TRBJ2-5	CASSEFWTVEETQYF	TGTGCCAGCAGTGAATTCTGGACTGTCGAAGAGACCCAGTACTTC
-	TRBV7-2	-	TRBJ2-7	CASSLAGGLYEQYF	TGTGCCAGCAGCTTAGCGGGGGGGCTTTACGAGCAGTACTTC
-	TRBV5-6	-	TRBJ2-5	CASSEMTSGLRAQYF	TGTGCCAGCAGCGAAATGACGAGCGGCCTTCGGGCCCAGTACTTC
TRBD1	TRBV5-6	few	TRBJ2-5	CASSAVQGGRTQYF	TGTGCCAGCAGCGCCGTACAGGGGGGCAGGACCCAGTACTTC
-	TRBV5-4	-	TRBJ1-1	CASSLGVRMNTEAFF	TGTGCCAGCAGCTTGGGGGTGAGGATGAACACTGAAGCTTTCTTT
-	TRBV21-1	-	TRBJ2-2	CASSRTGLAGELFF	TGTGCCAGCAGCAGGACAGGGCTGGCCGGGGAGCTGTTTTTT
TRBD2	TRBV7-3	-	TRBJ2-1	CASSLRTSGGAVYNEQFF	TGTGCCAGCAGCTTAAGGACTAGCGGGGGGGCCGTTTACAATGAGCAGTTCTTC
TRBD1	TRBV28	-	TRBJ1-1	CATTGGNTEAFF	TGTGCCACAACAGGGGGTAACACTGAAGCTTTCTTT
-	TRBV7-9	-	TRBJ1-6	CASSLGAGIDNSPLHF	TGTGCCAGCAGCTTAGGGGCAGGGATCGATAATTCACCCCTCCACTTT
-	TRBV9	-	TRBJ2-7	CASTPGLSSYEQYF	TGTGCCAGCACTCCGGGACTTAGCTCCTACGAGCAGTACTTC
TRBD1	TRBV6-5	-	TRBJ1-5	CASSHWDRVPGQPQHF	TGTGCCAGCAGTCACTGGGACAGGGTGCCAGGTCAGCCCCAGCATTTT
-	TRBV5-6	few	TRBJ2-1	CASSLISGAGEQFF	TGTGCCAGCAGCTTGATATCTGGGGCCGGTGAGCAGTTCTTC
-	TRBV6-6	-	TRBJ1-5	CASSRGSGENQPQHF	TGTGCCAGCAGTAGAGGCTCAGGGGAGAATCAGCCCCAGCATTTT
-	TRBV2	-	TRBJ1-2	CASSDLGAFYGYTF	TGTGCCAGCAGTGATCTGGGAGCTTTTTATGGCTACACCTTC
-	TRBV30	few	TRBJ1-5	CAWREATAGAQPQHF	TGTGCCTGGAGAGAGGCGACTGCAGGGGCCCAGCCCCAGCATTTT
-	TRBV7-9	-	TRBJ1-5	CSSSPGGGRNQPQHF	TGTTCCAGCAGCCCCGGGGGGGGCCGCAATCAGCCCCAGCATTTT
-	TRBV27	-	TRBJ2-2	CASSGWRGGELFF	TGTGCCAGCAGTGGGTGGAGGGGAGGGGAGCTGTTTTTT
-	TRBV28	-	TRBJ2-2	CASSSGSGELFF	TGTGCCAGCAGTTCAGGCAGCGGGGAGCTGTTTTTT
TRBD1	TRBV27	-	TRBJ2-5	CASSPDRGRETQYF	TGTGCCAGCAGCCCTGACAGGGGAAGGGAGACCCAGTACTTC
-	TRBV5-1	-	TRBJ1-2	CASSLRTPERDGYTF	TGCGCCAGCAGCTTGCGGACACCGGAGCGCGATGGCTACACCTTC